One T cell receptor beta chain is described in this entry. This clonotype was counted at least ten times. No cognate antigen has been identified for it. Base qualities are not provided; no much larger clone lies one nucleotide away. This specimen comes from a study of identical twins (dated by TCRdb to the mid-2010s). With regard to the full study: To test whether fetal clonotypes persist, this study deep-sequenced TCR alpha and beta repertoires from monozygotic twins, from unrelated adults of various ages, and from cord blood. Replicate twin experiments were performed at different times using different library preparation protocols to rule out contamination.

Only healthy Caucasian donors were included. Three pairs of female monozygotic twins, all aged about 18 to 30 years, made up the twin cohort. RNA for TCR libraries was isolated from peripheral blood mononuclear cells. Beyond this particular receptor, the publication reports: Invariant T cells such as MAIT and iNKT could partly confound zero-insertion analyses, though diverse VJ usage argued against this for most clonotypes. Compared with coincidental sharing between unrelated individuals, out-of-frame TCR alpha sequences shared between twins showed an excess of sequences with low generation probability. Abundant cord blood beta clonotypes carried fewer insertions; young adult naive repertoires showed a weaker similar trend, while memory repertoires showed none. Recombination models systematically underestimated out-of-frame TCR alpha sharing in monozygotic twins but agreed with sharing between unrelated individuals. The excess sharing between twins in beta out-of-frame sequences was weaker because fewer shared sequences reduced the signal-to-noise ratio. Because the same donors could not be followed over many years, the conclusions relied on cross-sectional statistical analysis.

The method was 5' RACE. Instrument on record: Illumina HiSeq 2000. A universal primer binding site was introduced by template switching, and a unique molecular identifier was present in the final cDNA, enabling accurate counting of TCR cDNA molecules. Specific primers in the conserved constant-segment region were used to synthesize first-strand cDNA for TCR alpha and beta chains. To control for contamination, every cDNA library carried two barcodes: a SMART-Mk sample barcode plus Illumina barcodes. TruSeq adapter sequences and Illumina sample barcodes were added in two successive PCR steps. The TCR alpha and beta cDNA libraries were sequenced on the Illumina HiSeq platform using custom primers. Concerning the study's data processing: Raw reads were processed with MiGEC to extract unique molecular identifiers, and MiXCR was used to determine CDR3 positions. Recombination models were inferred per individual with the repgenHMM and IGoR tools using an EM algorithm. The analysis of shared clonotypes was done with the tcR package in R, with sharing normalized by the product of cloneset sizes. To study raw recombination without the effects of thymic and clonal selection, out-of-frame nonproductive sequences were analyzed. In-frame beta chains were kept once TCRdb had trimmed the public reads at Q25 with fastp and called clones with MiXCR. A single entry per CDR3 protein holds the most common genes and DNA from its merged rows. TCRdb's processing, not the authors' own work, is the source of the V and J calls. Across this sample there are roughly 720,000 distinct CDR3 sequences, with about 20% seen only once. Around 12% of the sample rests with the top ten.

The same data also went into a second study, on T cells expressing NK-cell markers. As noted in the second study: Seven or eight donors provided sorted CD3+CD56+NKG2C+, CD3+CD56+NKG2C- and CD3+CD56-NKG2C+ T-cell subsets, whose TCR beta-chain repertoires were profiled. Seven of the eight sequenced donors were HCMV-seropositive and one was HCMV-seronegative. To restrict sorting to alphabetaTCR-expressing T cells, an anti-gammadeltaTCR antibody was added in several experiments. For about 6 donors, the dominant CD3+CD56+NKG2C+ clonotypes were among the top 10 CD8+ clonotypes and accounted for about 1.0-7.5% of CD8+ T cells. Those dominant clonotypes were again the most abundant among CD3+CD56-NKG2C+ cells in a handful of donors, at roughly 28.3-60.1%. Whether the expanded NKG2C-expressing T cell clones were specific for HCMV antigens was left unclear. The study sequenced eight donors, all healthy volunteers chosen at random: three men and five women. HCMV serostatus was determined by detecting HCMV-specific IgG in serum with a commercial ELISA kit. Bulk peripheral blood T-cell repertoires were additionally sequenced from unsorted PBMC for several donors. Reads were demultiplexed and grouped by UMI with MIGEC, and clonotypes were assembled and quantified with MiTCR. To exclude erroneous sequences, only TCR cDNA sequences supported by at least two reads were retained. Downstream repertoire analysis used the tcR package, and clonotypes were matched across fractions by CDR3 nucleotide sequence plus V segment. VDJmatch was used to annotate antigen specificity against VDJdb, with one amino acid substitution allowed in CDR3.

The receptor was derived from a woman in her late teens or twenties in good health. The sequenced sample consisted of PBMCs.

CDR3 loop: CASSKYALGDEQYF. The nucleotide sequence is given as TGTGCCAGCAGCAAGTACGCCCTTGGGGACGAGCAGTACTTC. Recombination joined TRBV21-1 with TRBJ2-7; the table gives TRBD1 as D, unverified against the DNA. TRBV21-1 is a pseudogene segment. The CDR3, from cysteine to phenylalanine, totals 14 residues. Of all the DNA, just the CDR3 is kept, 42 bases in frame from base 1.